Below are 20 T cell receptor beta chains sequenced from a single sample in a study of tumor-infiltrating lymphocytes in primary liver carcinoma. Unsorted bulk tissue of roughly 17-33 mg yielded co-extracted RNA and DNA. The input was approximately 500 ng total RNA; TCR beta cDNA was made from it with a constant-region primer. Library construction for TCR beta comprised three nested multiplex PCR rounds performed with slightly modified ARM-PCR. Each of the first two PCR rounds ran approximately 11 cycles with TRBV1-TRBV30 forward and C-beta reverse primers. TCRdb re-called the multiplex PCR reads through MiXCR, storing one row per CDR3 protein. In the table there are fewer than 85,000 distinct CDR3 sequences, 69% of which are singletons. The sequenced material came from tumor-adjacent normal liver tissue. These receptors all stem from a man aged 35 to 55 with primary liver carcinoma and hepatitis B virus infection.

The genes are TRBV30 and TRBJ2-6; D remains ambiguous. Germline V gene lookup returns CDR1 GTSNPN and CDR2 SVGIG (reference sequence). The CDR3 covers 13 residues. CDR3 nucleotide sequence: TGTATCTGGAAGGTCTCTGGGGCCAACGTCCTGACTTTC. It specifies CIWKVSGANVLTF.

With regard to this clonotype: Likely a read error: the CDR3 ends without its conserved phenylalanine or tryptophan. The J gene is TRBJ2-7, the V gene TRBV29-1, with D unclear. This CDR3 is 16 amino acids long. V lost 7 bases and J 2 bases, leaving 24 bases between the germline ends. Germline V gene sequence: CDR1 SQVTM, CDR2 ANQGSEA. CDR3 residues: CSAMTSRTGTPYEQYP. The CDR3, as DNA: TGCAGCGCCATGACATCTAGGACCGGCACTCCCTACGAGCAGTACCCC.

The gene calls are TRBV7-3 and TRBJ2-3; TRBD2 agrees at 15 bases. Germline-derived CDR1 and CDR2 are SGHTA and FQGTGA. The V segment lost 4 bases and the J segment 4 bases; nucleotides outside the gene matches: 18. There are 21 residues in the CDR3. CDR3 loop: CASSSVPGQGLAGGPPDTQYF. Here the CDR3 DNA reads TGTGCCAGCAGCTCCGTCCCGGGACAGGGACTAGCGGGAGGCCCCCCAGATACGCAGTATTTT.

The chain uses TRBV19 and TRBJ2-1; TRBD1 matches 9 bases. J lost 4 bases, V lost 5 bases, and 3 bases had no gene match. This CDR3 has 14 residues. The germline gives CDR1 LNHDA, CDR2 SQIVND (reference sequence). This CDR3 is CASSLGQGYNEQFF. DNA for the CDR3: TGTGCCAGTAGTTTGGGACAGGGTTACAATGAGCAGTTCTTC.

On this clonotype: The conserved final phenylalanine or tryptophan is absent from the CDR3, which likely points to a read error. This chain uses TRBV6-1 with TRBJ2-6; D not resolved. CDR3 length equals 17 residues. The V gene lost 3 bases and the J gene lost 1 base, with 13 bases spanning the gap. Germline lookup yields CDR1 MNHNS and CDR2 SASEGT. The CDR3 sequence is CASSEATTGSGANVLTY. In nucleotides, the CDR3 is TGTGCCAGCAGTGAGGCTACGACTGGTTCTGGGGCCAACGTCCTGACTTAC.

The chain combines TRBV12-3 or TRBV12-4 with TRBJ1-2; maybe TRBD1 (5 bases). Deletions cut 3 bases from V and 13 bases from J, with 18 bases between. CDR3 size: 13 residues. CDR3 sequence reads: CASSFRGSYDCTF. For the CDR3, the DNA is TGTGCCAGCAGTTTCCGGGGCTCATATGACTGCACCTTC.

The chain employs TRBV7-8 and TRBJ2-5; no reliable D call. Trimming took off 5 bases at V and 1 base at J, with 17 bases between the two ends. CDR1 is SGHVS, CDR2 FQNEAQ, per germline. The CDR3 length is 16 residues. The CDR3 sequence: CASSTPMVKLQETQYF. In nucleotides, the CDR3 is TGTGCCAGCAGCACCCCGATGGTCAAGCTCCAAGAGACCCAGTACTTC.

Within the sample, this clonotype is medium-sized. The DNA of the CDR3 is TGTGCCAGCAGCTGGGACCATAGGATGGGCTACAATGAGCAGTTCTTC. Amino acids: CASSWDHRMGYNEQFF. This rearrangement joins TRBV11-2 to TRBJ2-1, with D perhaps matching TRBD1 or TRBD2 (5 bases each). The CDR3 consists of 16 residues. The V and J ends lost 4 bases and 3 bases respectively, with 16 bases between them. CDR1 SGHAT and CDR2 FQNNGV come from the germline V gene.

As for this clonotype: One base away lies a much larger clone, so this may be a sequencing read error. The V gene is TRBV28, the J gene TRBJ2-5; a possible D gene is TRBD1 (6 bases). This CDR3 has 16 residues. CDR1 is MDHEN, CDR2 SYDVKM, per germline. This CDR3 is CTSSLGGRTTQETQYF. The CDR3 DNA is TGTACCAGCAGTTTAGGGGGACGGACGACACAAGAGACCCAGTACTTC.

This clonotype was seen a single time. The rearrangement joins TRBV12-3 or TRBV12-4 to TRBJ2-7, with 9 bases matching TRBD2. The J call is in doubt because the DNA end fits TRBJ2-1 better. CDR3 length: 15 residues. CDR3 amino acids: CASRRVAGEWDEQFF. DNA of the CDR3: TGTGCCAGCAGGAGAGTAGCGGGAGAGTGGGATGAGCAGTTCTTC.

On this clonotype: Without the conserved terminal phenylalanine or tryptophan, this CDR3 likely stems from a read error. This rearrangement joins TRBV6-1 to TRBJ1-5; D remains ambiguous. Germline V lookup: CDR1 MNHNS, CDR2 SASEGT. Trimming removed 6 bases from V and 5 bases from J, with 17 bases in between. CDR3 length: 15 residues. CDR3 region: CASRERGGSYQPQHL. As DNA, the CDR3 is TGTGCCAGCAGAGAACGTGGAGGGAGCTATCAGCCCCAGCATTTA.

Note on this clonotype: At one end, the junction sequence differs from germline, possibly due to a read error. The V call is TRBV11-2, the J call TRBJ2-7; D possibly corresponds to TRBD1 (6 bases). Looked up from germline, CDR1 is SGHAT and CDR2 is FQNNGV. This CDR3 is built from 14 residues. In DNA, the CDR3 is TGTGCCAGCAGTCCAGGACAGCAATCATACGAGCGGTACTTC. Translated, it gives CASSPGQQSYERYF.

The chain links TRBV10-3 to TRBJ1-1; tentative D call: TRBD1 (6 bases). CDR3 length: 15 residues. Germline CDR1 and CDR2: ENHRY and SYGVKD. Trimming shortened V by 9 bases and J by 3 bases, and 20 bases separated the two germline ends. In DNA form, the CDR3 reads TGTGCCATTTCCACCGGGGGACAAGAGGACACTGAAGCTTTCTTT. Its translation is CAISTGGQEDTEAFF.

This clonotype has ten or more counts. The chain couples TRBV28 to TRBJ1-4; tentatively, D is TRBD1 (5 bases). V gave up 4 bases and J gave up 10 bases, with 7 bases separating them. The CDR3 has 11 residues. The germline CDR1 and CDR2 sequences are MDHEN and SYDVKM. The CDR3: CASSSGGKLFF. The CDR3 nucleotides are TGTGCCAGCAGTTCCGGGGGAAAACTGTTTTTT.

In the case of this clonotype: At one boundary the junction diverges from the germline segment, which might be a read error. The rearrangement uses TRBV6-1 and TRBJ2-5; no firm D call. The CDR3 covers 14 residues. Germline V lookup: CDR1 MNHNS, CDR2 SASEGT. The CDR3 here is CASSEASGSQTQYF. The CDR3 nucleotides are TGTGCTAGCAGTGAAGCAAGTGGTAGTCAGACCCAGTACTTT.

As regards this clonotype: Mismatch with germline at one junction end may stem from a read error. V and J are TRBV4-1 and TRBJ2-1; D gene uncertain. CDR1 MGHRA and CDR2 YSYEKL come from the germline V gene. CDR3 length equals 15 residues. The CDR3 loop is CASSPLVNNNNEQFF. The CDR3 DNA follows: TGCGCCAGTAGCCCGCTCGTTAATAACAATAATGAGCAGTTCTTC.

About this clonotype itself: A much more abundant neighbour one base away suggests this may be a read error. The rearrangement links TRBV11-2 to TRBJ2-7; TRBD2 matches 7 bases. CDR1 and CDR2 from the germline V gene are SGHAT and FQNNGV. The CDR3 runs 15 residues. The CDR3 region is CATSLAGGSHDEQYF. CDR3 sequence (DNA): TGTGCCACCAGCTTAGCGGGCGGGAGTCACGACGAGCAGTACTTC.

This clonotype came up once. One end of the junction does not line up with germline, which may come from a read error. CDR3 nucleotide sequence: TGTACCAGCATGAAGACTGGCGGGTATGGGTTGAGCACAGATACGCAGTATTTT. The encoded protein is CTSMKTGGYGLSTDTQYF. The chain links TRBV28 to TRBJ2-3, with a tentative D call TRBD2 (5 bases). The CDR3 consists of 18 residues. Germline CDR1 MDHEN, CDR2 SYDVKM.

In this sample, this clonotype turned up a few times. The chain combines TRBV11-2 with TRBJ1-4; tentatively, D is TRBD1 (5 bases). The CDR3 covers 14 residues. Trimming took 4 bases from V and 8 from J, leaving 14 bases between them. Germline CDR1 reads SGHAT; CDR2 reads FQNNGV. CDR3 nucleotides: TGTGCCAGCAGCTCAGAGGTTGGGGACGAAAAACTGTTTTTT. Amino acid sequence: CASSSEVGDEKLFF.

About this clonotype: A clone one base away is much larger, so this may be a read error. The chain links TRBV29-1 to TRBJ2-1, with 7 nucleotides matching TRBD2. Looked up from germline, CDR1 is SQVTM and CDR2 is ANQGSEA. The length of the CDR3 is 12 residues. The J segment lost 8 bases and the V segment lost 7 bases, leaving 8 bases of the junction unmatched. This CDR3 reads CSGVREADEQFF. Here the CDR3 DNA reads TGCAGCGGGGTACGGGAGGCCGATGAGCAGTTCTTC.